One sample yielded the 25 T cell receptor beta chains listed below, sequenced in a study of CD8 T cells in ankylosing spondylitis. TCRdb fed the 5' RACE reads into MiXCR, producing one record per CDR3 protein. This repertoire shows around 300,000 distinct CDR3 sequences, under 25% found once; its top ten account for roughly 3.6%. Sequencing was done on a sample of blood, either unsorted or a sorted T cell fraction (not recorded which). The receptors originated from a female donor with ankylosing spondylitis or in good health (not recorded which).

The rearrangement uses TRBV6-1 and TRBJ1-1; D not resolved. Germline values: CDR1 MNHNS, CDR2 SASEGT. Between the trimmed V and J ends, which lost 5 bases and 3 bases, there was a span of 10 bases. This CDR3 is 13 amino acids long. CDR3 sequence (DNA): TGTGCCAGCAGTCGCGCTAAGGACACTGAAGCTTTCTTT. Its protein is CASSRAKDTEAFF.

The sample holds one count of this clonotype. The chain uses TRBV23-1 and TRBJ2-7; D gene uncertain. TRBV23-1 is an ORF for which the function is uncertain. This CDR3 is built from 16 residues. Trimming took off 0 bases at V and 3 bases at J, with 15 bases between the two ends. CDR3 sequence: CASSQSNSAVCYEQYF. DNA of the CDR3: TGCGCCAGCAGTCAATCGAATAGTGCAGTCTGCTACGAGCAGTACTTC.

This clonotype was found a few times. The genes are TRBV20-1 and TRBJ2-7, with TRBD1 identical over 8 bases. V lost 5 bases to trimming and J lost 3 bases; unmatched junction nucleotides: 6. CDR1 is DFQATT and CDR2 is SNEGSKA in the germline V gene (reference sequence). The CDR3 length is 13 residues. The CDR3 DNA follows: TGCAGTGCTTCGAAGGACAGGGACTACGAGCAGTACTTC. Amino acid sequence: CSASKDRDYEQYF.

The V call is TRBV20-1, the J call TRBJ2-3; 7 nucleotides match TRBD2. This CDR3 contains 11 residues. The V gene end was trimmed by 7 bases and the J gene end by 4 bases; junction bases not matched to a gene: 2. Germline V gives CDR1 DFQATT, CDR2 SNEGSKA (reference sequence). CDR3 region: CSGGGADTQYF. In DNA form, the CDR3 reads TGCAGTGGGGGGGGGGCAGATACGCAGTATTTT.

V gene TRBV20-1 combines with J gene TRBJ2-1; D is perhaps TRBD1 or TRBD2 (5 bases each). The germline CDR1 and CDR2 sequences are DFQATT and SNEGSKA (reference sequence). V was trimmed by 0 bases and J by 4 bases, leaving 19 bases between them. The CDR3 covers 17 residues. In DNA form, the CDR3 reads TGCAGTGCTAGAGATAAGAAGGGGCCGGGATTGTACAATGAGCAGTTCTTC. Protein: CSARDKKGPGLYNEQFF.

The J gene is TRBJ1-6, the V gene TRBV7-6; a possible D gene is TRBD1 (5 bases). Trimming took 7 bases from V and 8 from J, leaving 15 bases between them. Germline V gives CDR1 SGHVS, CDR2 FNYEAQ. This CDR3 contains 14 residues. CDR3 in amino acids: CASTSGREDSPLHF. CDR3 sequence (DNA): TGTGCCAGCACCTCGGGCAGGGAGGATTCACCCCTCCACTTT.

This clonotype was counted a few times. The chain joins TRBV9 to TRBJ2-5, with D tentatively TRBD2 (6 bases). Germline CDR1 is SGDLS and CDR2 is YYNGEE. Deletions cut 1 base from V and 1 base from J, with 11 bases between. This CDR3 spans 15 amino acids. The CDR3 sequence is CASSVTGARQETQYF. In DNA, the CDR3 is TGTGCCAGCAGCGTAACGGGAGCACGCCAAGAGACCCAGTACTTC.

The chain recombines TRBV6-2 or TRBV6-3 with TRBJ2-7, with D perhaps matching TRBD2 (6 bases). The CDR3 loop spans 19 amino acids. V gave up 0 bases and J gave up 3 bases, with 24 bases separating them. Germline V lookup: CDR1 MNHEY, CDR2 SVGEGT. The CDR3 sequence: CASSYSPGDGGRRFYEQYF. In nucleotides, the CDR3 is TGTGCCAGCAGTTACTCGCCGGGGGACGGTGGCCGACGCTTCTACGAGCAGTACTTC.

The sample holds a few counts of this clonotype. The rearrangement links TRBV20-1 to TRBJ2-3; TRBD2 aligns across 13 bases. J lost 4 bases, V lost 3 bases, and 4 bases had no gene match. The germline V gene encodes CDR1 DFQATT and CDR2 SNEGSKA (reference sequence). The CDR3 sequence is 15 residues long. The chain's CDR3 is CSARGLAGTPDTQYF. CDR3 bases: TGCAGTGCTAGGGGACTAGCGGGAACCCCAGATACGCAGTATTTT.

This clonotype has at least ten counts. This sequence joins TRBV12-3 or TRBV12-4 and TRBJ2-7; 12 nucleotides agree with TRBD2. V shed 5 bases and J 6 bases; nucleotides not matched to a gene: 8. The CDR3 has 15 residues. CDR3 DNA: TGTGCCAGCAGTCCTAGCGGGAGGGTACCCTCCGAGCAGTACTTC. Its protein product is CASSPSGRVPSEQYF.

This clonotype appeared a few times. V and J are TRBV12-3 or TRBV12-4 and TRBJ2-3; 10 nucleotides agree with TRBD2. V lost 5 bases, J lost 2 bases, and 4 bases stayed unmatched. The CDR3 covers 15 residues. The CDR3 bases are TGTGCCAGCAGTCGGACTAGCGGATTCACAGATACGCAGTATTTT. Protein: CASSRTSGFTDTQYF.

The chain couples TRBV7-9 to TRBJ2-1, with D possibly being TRBD2 (6 bases). Per the germline V gene, CDR1 is SEHNR and CDR2 is FQNEAQ (reference sequence). The CDR3 is 14 amino acids. The germline V and J ends were trimmed by 1 base and 9 bases, with 13 bases remaining between them. CDR3 DNA: TGTGCCAGCAGCTTAGACTGGCGGGGCGGTGAGCAGTTCTTC. It specifies CASSLDWRGGEQFF.

Only a few counts were recorded for this clonotype. The rearrangement joins TRBV11-2 to TRBJ2-1; 9 nucleotides line up with TRBD2. Germline CDR1 reads SGHAT; CDR2 reads FQNNGV. This CDR3 spans 14 amino acids. J lost 7 bases, V lost 5 bases, and 6 bases had no gene match. CDR3: CASSHLAGLNEQFF. Here the CDR3 DNA reads TGTGCCAGCAGCCATCTAGCGGGATTAAATGAGCAGTTCTTC. Based on the CDR3 plus reference TRBV11-2 and TRBJ2-1, the full variable domain is EAGVAQSPRYKIIEKRQSVAFWCNPISGHATLYWYQQILGQGPKLLIQFQNNGVVDDSQLPKDRFSAERLKGVDSTLKIQPAKLEDSAVYLCASSHLAGLNEQFFGPGTRLTVL.

This clonotype was seen once. The V and J genes are TRBV12-3 or TRBV12-4 and TRBJ1-1, with D hard to call. V was clipped by 5 bases and J by 1 base, with 8 bases between them. The CDR3 spans 13 residues. The DNA for the CDR3 is TGTGCCAGCAGTACCCTCGGGAACACTGAAGCTTTCTTT. It translates to CASSTLGNTEAFF.

The chain joins TRBV20-1 to TRBJ1-2; D is uncertain. Trimming shortened V by 6 bases and J by 8 bases, and 16 bases separated the two germline ends. Germline CDR1 DFQATT, CDR2 SNEGSKA (reference sequence). The CDR3 sequence is 12 residues long. The CDR3 bases are TGCAGTGCCGTAAGACACCCTGGCGGCTACACCTTC. This encodes CSAVRHPGGYTF.

This chain joins TRBV12-3 or TRBV12-4 and TRBJ1-6; 9 positions match TRBD1. The CDR3 has 15 residues. After removal of 2 bases from V and 7 bases from J, the junction contained 3 bases not matched to a gene. The CDR3 reads CASSLRGTGNSPLHF. Here the CDR3 DNA reads TGTGCCAGCAGTTTACGGGGGACAGGGAATTCACCCCTCCACTTT.

This clonotype showed up many times. The chain joins TRBV7-2 to TRBJ2-7, with 9 bases aligning to TRBD2. The ends lost 2 bases at V and 6 bases at J; junction bases unmatched: 5. The length of the CDR3 is 14 residues. CDR1 and CDR2 (germline): SGHTA, FQGNSA. The CDR3 DNA follows: TGTGCCAGCAGCTTACAGCGGGAGGTCGGCGAGCAGTACTTC. It codes for CASSLQREVGEQYF.

The chain links TRBV15 to TRBJ2-7; TRBD2 matches 11 bases. This CDR3 contains 14 residues. Germline-derived CDR1 and CDR2 are LNHNV and YYDKDF (reference sequence). J was trimmed by 6 bases and V by 1 base; bases with no gene match: 2. CDR3 sequence: CATSRGLAGFEQYF. The CDR3 DNA sequence: TGTGCCACCAGCAGAGGACTAGCGGGGTTCGAGCAGTACTTC.

The sample holds a few counts of this clonotype. The chain couples TRBV24-1 to TRBJ2-1, with TRBD2 identical over 9 bases. The CDR3 is made up of 21 amino acids. Germline values: CDR1 KGHDR, CDR2 SFDVKD. V was pared by 3 bases and J by 1 base, with 18 bases of the junction left unmatched. DNA for the CDR3: TGTGCCACCAGTGATCCGAGGACTAGCGCCCTAAAGGGGACATCCTACAATGAGCAGTTCTTC. Encoded protein: CATSDPRTSALKGTSYNEQFF.

On this clonotype: One base away lies a much larger clone, so this may be a sequencing read error. The chain recombines TRBV7-2 with TRBJ2-3; D might be TRBD2 (6 bases). The CDR3 sequence is 16 residues long. Per the germline V gene, CDR1 is SGHTA and CDR2 is FQGNSA. V lost 5 bases, J lost 8 bases, and 23 bases lay in between. CDR3 residues: CASSPGNPRGYATQYF. For the CDR3, the DNA is TGTGCCAGCAGCCCCGGGAACCCCCGGGGGTACGCTACGCAGTATTTT.

The sample holds a few counts of this clonotype. This sequence joins TRBV29-1 and TRBJ2-7, with a weak D call TRBD1 (5 bases). V lost 3 bases to trimming and J lost 3 bases, with 9 bases between them. Per germline, CDR1 SQVTM and CDR2 ANQGSEA. The CDR3 extends over 12 amino acids. The CDR3 DNA reads TGCAGCGTTGAGGACAACTACTACGAGCAGTACTTC. Translated: CSVEDNYYEQYF.

This clonotype was detected a few times. V and J are TRBV6-2 or TRBV6-3 and TRBJ2-7, with 8 bases that match TRBD2. V shed 10 bases and J 2 bases; nucleotides not matched to a gene: 7. CDR3 length: 13 residues. Germline lookup yields CDR1 MNHEY and CDR2 SVGEGT. This CDR3 is CATREGWPYEQYF. CDR3 in DNA: TGTGCCACCCGGGAGGGGTGGCCCTACGAGCAGTACTTC.

The count of this clonotype is one. The chain couples TRBV5-1 to TRBJ2-5; D is uncertain. The V gene lost 0 bases and the J gene lost 7 bases, with 13 bases spanning the gap. The CDR3 has 14 residues. Germline loops: CDR1 SGHRS, CDR2 YFSETQ. The CDR3 here is CASSLESGMGTQYF. The CDR3 DNA reads as TGCGCCAGCAGCTTGGAATCCGGCATGGGGACCCAGTACTTC.

The V call is TRBV7-2, the J call TRBJ1-1; D remains ambiguous. This CDR3 is built from 15 residues. Germline V CDR1 and CDR2: SGHTA, FQGNSA. Trimming removed 2 bases from V and 0 bases from J, with 10 bases in between. The CDR3 nucleotides read TGTGCCAGCAGCTTAAACGCAGGATTGAACACTGAAGCTTTCTTT. It encodes CASSLNAGLNTEAFF.

The genes are TRBV20-1 and TRBJ2-7; D is perhaps TRBD1 or TRBD2 (5 bases each). Germline values: CDR1 DFQATT, CDR2 SNEGSKA (reference sequence). The CDR3 extends over 16 amino acids. The V gene lost 3 bases and the J gene lost 1 base, with 19 bases spanning the gap. CDR3 bases: TGCAGTGCTAGGAATGGTCGACTGGGGGATTCCTACGAGCAGTACTTC. Translating it yields CSARNGRLGDSYEQYF.